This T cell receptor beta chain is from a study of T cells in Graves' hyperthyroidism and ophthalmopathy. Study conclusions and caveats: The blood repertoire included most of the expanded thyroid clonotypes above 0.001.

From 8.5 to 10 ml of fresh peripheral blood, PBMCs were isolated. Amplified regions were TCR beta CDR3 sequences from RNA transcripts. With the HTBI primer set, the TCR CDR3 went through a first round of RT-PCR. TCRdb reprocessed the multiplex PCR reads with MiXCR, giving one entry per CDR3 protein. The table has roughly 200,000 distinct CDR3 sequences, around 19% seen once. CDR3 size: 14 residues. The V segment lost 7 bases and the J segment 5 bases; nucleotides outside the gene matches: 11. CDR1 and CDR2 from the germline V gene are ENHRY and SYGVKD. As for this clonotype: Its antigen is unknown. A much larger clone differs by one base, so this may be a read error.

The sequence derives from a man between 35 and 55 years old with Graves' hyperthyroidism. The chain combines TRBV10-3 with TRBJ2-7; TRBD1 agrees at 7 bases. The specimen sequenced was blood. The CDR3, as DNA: TGTGCCATCACGCCGGGACAGAGGGCCGACGAGCAGTACTTC. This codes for CAITPGQRADEQYF.